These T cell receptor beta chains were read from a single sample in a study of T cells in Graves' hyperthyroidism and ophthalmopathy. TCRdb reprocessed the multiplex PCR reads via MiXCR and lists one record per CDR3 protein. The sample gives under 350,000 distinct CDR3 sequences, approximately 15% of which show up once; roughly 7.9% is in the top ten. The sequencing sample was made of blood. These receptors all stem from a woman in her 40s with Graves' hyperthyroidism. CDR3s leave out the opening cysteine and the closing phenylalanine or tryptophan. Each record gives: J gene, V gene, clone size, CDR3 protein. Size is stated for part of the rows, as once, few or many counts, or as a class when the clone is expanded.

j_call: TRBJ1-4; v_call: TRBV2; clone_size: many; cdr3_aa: ASSQGVLSEKLF
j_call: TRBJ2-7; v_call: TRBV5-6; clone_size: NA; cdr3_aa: ASSPDRLGREQY
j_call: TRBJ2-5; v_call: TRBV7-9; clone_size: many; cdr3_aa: ASSLGGAQETQY
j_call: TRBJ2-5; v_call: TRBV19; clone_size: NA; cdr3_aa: ASSMEGRAEHQETQY
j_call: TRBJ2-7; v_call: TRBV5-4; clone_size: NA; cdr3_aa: ASSYPGRDRGEQY
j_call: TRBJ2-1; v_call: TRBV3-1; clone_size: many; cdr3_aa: ASSQAGLVINEQF
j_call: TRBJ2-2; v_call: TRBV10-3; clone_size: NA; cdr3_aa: AIRTTGDTGELF
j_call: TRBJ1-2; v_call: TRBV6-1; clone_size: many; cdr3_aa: ASSGSYAGKVYGYT
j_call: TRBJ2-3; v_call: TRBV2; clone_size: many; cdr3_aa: ASSDRLADTDTQY
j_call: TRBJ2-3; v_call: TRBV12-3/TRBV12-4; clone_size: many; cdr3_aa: ASSLSGLGTQY
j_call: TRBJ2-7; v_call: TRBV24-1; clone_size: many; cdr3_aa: ATSLSGRPEQY
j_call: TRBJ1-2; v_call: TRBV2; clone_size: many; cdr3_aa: ASRGMSYGYT
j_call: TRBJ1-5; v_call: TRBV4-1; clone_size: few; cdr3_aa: ASSATPDQPQH
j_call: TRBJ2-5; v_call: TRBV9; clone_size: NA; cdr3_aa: ASSVGATTSGETQY
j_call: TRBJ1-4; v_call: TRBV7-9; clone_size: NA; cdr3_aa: ASQSGRGREKLF